The clone carrying this T cell receptor beta chain was seen only once. Its antigen is currently unknown. CDR3 length: 14 residues. V was shortened by 2 bases and J by 0 bases, with 5 bases between the two germline ends. Germline CDR1 reads WNHNN; CDR2 reads SYGVQD (reference sequence). This specimen comes from a study of T cell responses to AZD1222 COVID-19 vaccine. The data were produced by immunoSEQ multiplex PCR, yet TCRdb's version contains in-frame clones alone and is incomplete. This table has about 140,000 clones, 92% appearing once. Study-level results: Sampled repertoires all dated from after the peak T cell response.

This TCR was recovered from an adult who received the AZD1222 COVID-19 vaccine. Sample: peripheral blood, taken 28 days after the second AZD1222 dose. The chain is built from TRBV10-1 and TRBJ1-5, with a weak D call TRBD1 (5 bases). CDR3 sequence reads: CASSEDSSNQPQHF. Written as DNA, the CDR3 is TGCGCCAGCAGTGAGGACAGTAGCAATCAGCCCCAGCATTTT.